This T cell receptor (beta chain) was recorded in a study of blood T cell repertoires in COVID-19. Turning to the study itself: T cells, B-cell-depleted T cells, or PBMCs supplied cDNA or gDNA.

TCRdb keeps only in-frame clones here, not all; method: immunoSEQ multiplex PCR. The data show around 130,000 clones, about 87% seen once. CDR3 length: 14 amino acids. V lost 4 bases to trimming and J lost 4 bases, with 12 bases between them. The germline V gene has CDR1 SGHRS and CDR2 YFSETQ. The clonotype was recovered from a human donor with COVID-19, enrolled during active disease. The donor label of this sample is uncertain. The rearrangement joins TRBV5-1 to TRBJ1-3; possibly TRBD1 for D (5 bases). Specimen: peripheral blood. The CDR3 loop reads CASSPAGDGNTIYF. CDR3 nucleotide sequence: TGCGCCAGCAGCCCCGCGGGGGACGGAAACACCATATATTTT.